The 27 T cell receptor beta chains reported below all come from one sample, sequenced in a study of blood T cell repertoires in COVID-19. The protocol was immunoSEQ multiplex PCR, while the TCRdb copy is restricted to in-frame clones and leaves out a portion. Here the sample spans 200,000 or so clones, 80% to 90% being singletons. The sequenced sample was PBMCs or T cells enriched from blood (not recorded which). The receptor source for this set is a woman between 40 and 55 years old with acute COVID-19.

A note on this clone: One junction end does not reproduce the germline sequence, and a read error may be involved. CDR3: CASSTRLAGGLDF. CDR3 DNA: TGTGCCAGCAGCACCCGACTAGCGGGAGGCCTCGACTTC. This rearrangement joins TRBV3-1 (or the pseudogene TRBV3-2) to TRBJ2-5; 13 nucleotides agree with TRBD2. Per germline, CDR1 LGHDT and CDR2 YNNKEL (reference sequence). The CDR3 covers 13 residues.

The chain employs TRBV30 and TRBJ1-6; 7 bases map to TRBD1. This CDR3 is built from 15 residues. V lost 5 bases, J lost 1 base, and 5 bases stayed unmatched. CDR1 is GTSNPN and CDR2 is SVGIG in the germline V gene (reference sequence). Here the CDR3 reads CAWGGGESYNSPLHF. The CDR3 bases are TGTGCCTGGGGAGGGGGCGAGTCCTATAATTCACCCCTCCACTTT.

In this sample, this clone turned up a few times. The V gene is TRBV6-4, the J gene TRBJ2-2; 10 nucleotides align to TRBD1. The germline gives CDR1 MRHNA, CDR2 SNTAGT. The trim removed 4 bases at V and 3 bases at J, leaving 11 bases unmatched. The CDR3 has 18 residues. CDR3 in amino acids: CASSVSHWDRGYTGELFF. CDR3 DNA sequence: TGTGCCAGCAGTGTCTCCCATTGGGACAGGGGATACACCGGGGAGCTGTTTTTT.

The rearrangement joins TRBV7-8 to TRBJ2-7; unclear D gene. Trimming removed 2 bases from V and 0 bases from J, with 14 bases in between. CDR1 is SGHVS and CDR2 is FQNEAQ in the germline V gene. This CDR3 is built from 16 residues. The CDR3 DNA reads TGTGCCAGCAGCTTAAGTACGGGTCACCTCTCCTACGAGCAGTACTTC. Amino acid sequence: CASSLSTGHLSYEQYF.

This chain links TRBV6-5 with TRBJ1-6, with D possibly matching TRBD1 (6 bases). This CDR3 has 15 residues. CDR1 and CDR2 from the germline V gene are MNHEY and SVGAGI. V lost 6 bases and J 7 bases, leaving 16 bases between the germline ends. In DNA, the CDR3 is TGTGCCAGCAGCGATGGGACACGGCCAAATTCACCCCTCCACTTT. This sequence encodes CASSDGTRPNSPLHF.

The chain carries TRBV7-8 and TRBJ2-1; 7 bases are shared with TRBD1. The ends lost 0 bases at V and 1 base at J; junction bases unmatched: 3. The CDR3 totals 16 residues. CDR1 and CDR2 (germline): SGHVS, FQNEAQ. The CDR3 sequence: CASSLAGRGSYNEQFF. The DNA of the CDR3 is TGTGCCAGCAGCTTAGCCGGCAGGGGGTCCTACAATGAGCAGTTCTTC.

The rearrangement links TRBV6-2 or TRBV6-3 to TRBJ2-4, with D possibly being TRBD1 (6 bases). CDR1 and CDR2 (germline): MNHEY, SVGEGT. The V end was cut by 7 bases, the J end by 0 bases, with 13 bases between. The CDR3 sequence is 15 residues long. Here the CDR3 reads CASTPGASAKNIQYF. In DNA form, the CDR3 reads TGTGCCAGCACCCCAGGGGCGTCAGCCAAAAACATTCAGTACTTC.

The rearrangement joins TRBV21-1 to TRBJ2-7; the D call TRBD1 from the table was never checked on the DNA. TRBV21-1 is an annotated pseudogene. The CDR3 loop spans 14 amino acids. CDR3 coding DNA: TGTGCCAGCAACCCGGGACAGATAATCTACGAGCAGTACGTC. Translated, it gives CASNPGQIIYEQYV.

V gene TRBV30 combines with J gene TRBJ2-3; a weak D match, TRBD2 (6 bases). Trimming removed 0 bases at V and 0 bases at J, with 10 bases between. CDR3 length equals 15 residues. CDR1 and CDR2 from the germline V gene are GTSNPN and SVGIG (reference sequence). The CDR3, as DNA: TGTGCCTGGAGTGTGAAGGGACTTAGCACAGATACGCAGTATTTT. Its protein is CAWSVKGLSTDTQYF.

Only one count was recorded for this clone. The chain employs TRBV6-5 and TRBJ2-2, with D possibly being TRBD2 (6 bases). The germline V gene has CDR1 MNHEY and CDR2 SVGAGI. The germline V and J ends were trimmed by 11 bases and 6 bases, with 13 bases remaining between them. The CDR3 spans 12 residues. The CDR3 spells CAAGTSSGELFF. The CDR3 DNA reads as TGTGCCGCCGGGACTTCCTCCGGGGAGCTGTTTTTT.

In DNA, the CDR3 is TGTGCCAGCAGCTTAGGATACCAGGGACTATACGAGCAGTACTTC. Protein sequence: CASSLGYQGLYEQYF. The chain joins TRBV13 to TRBJ2-7; 7 nucleotides match TRBD2. Losses at the gene ends were 0 bases for V and 4 bases for J; bases not matched to a gene: 6. This CDR3 has 15 amino acids. Germline V gene data show CDR1 as PRHDT and CDR2 as FYEKMQ (reference sequence).

This clone showed up just once. The chain has TRBV19 and TRBJ2-2, with 7 bases fitting TRBD1. Trimming took 5 bases from V and 7 from J; bases not matched to a gene: 4. Germline loops: CDR1 LNHDA, CDR2 SQIVND (reference sequence). The CDR3 covers 13 residues. The CDR3 is CASSRQGVGELFF. The CDR3 region has the DNA TGTGCCAGTAGTCGACAGGGAGTCGGGGAGCTGTTTTTT. Full variable domain (missing parts from reference TRBV19 and TRBJ2-2): DGGITQSPKYLFRKEGQNVTLSCEQNLNHDAMYWYRQDPGQGLRLIYYSQIVNDFQKGDIAEGYSVSREKKESFPLTVTSAQKNPTAFYLCASSRQGVGELFFGEGSRLTVL.

The V and J genes are TRBV6-5 and TRBJ1-1; 7 bases match TRBD1. J gave up 5 bases and V 2 bases, and 8 bases lay outside the gene matches. The CDR3 is 15 residues long. CDR1 and CDR2 (germline): MNHEY, SVGAGI. The CDR3 loop is CASSYRGGGQTEAFF. The DNA for the CDR3 is TGTGCCAGCAGTTACCGTGGAGGGGGCCAAACTGAAGCTTTCTTT.

The chain joins TRBV4-3 to TRBJ1-4; D remains unclear. V lost 2 bases to trimming and J lost 8 bases, with 12 bases between them. This CDR3 comprises 14 residues. Germline assignment: CDR1 LGHNA and CDR2 YSLEER. The CDR3 DNA is TGCGCCAGCAGCCAAACAGACCCCCAAGAAAAACTGTTTTTT. Translation: CASSQTDPQEKLFF.

This chain links TRBV3-1 (or the pseudogene TRBV3-2) with TRBJ2-3; 13 bases agree with TRBD2. J gave up 0 bases and V 4 bases, and 1 base lay outside the gene matches. This CDR3 is 16 amino acids long. Germline assignment: CDR1 LGHDT and CDR2 YNNKEL (reference sequence). The CDR3 DNA reads as TGTGCCAGCAGCCTGACTAGCGGGGGGAGCACAGATACGCAGTATTTT. Its translation: CASSLTSGGSTDTQYF.

The chain recombines TRBV9 with TRBJ2-3; 7 positions match TRBD2. CDR1 and CDR2 from the germline V gene are SGDLS and YYNGEE. V trimming: 3 bases; J trimming: 2 bases; junction bases outside the gene matches: 6. The CDR3 extends over 15 amino acids. CDR3: CASSGHGGITDTQYF. In DNA, the CDR3 is TGTGCCAGCAGCGGACACGGGGGGATCACAGATACGCAGTATTTT.

The chain recombines TRBV7-3 with TRBJ1-1, with D unresolved. This CDR3 contains 13 residues. Germline lookup yields CDR1 SGHTA and CDR2 FQGTGA. V lost 4 bases to trimming and J lost 5 bases, with 11 bases between them. Here the CDR3 reads CASSSRGGTEAFF. DNA of the CDR3: TGTGCCAGCAGCTCCCGGGGTGGGACTGAAGCTTTCTTT.

The rearrangement uses TRBV11-3 and TRBJ2-3; perhaps TRBD1 as D (6 bases). V lost 3 bases, J lost 8 bases, and 18 bases lay in between. The CDR3 covers 15 residues. Germline V gene lookup returns CDR1 SGHNT and CDR2 YENEEA. In nucleotides, the CDR3 is TGTGCCAGCAGCTTCGGAACTACAGGGAAGGGTACGCAGTATTTT. This translates into CASSFGTTGKGTQYF.

The chain joins TRBV4-1 to TRBJ2-1, with 7 nucleotides matching TRBD1. CDR3 length equals 16 residues. V dropped 0 bases and J dropped 4; count of bases not matched to a gene: 6. Germline lookup yields CDR1 MGHRA and CDR2 YSYEKL. The CDR3 region is CASSQDWGQPYNEQFF. The CDR3 coding sequence is TGCGCCAGCAGCCAAGATTGGGGACAGCCATACAATGAGCAGTTCTTC.

The V and J genes are TRBV29-1 and TRBJ1-1; D is unresolved. The CDR3 has 13 residues. Germline loops: CDR1 SQVTM, CDR2 ANQGSEA. The ends were cut back, 5 bases at V and 5 bases at J, with 15 bases in the middle. CDR3 sequence: CSVRPGKKTEAFF. The CDR3, as DNA: TGCAGCGTTCGCCCCGGGAAGAAAACTGAAGCTTTCTTT.

The chain combines TRBV6-1 with TRBJ1-3; TRBD1 aligns across 7 bases. Germline V gene data show CDR1 as MNHNS and CDR2 as SASEGT. V lost 3 bases, J lost 5 bases, and 7 bases stayed unmatched. The CDR3 contains 15 residues. CDR3 sequence: CASSEDRSPRNTIYF. The DNA for the CDR3 is TGTGCCAGCAGTGAGGACAGGTCCCCCCGAAACACCATATATTTT.

The chain couples TRBV27 to TRBJ1-5, with D perhaps matching TRBD1 (5 bases). Germline assignment: CDR1 MNHEY and CDR2 SMNVEV (reference sequence). CDR3 length: 15 amino acids. Trimming cost V 6 bases and J 1 base, with 13 bases left between them. This CDR3 reads CASSQGLGSNQPQHF. The CDR3 nucleotides read TGTGCCAGCAGCCAGGGCTTAGGGAGCAATCAGCCCCAGCATTTT.

As to this clone: The same CDR3 can be traced to other DNA sequences in this sample. The chain is built from TRBV7-3 and TRBJ2-1; D gene unclear. Per germline, CDR1 SGHTA and CDR2 FQGTGA. V lost 2 bases and J lost 6, with 5 bases in between. The CDR3 is 12 residues long. The CDR3 bases are TGTGCCAGCAGCTTAGGGCGCAATGAGCAGTTCTTC. This codes for CASSLGRNEQFF.

The CDR3 is CASSLVRVNTDTQYF. The CDR3 DNA sequence: TGTGCCAGCAGCTTGGTCCGGGTGAACACAGATACGCAGTATTTT. The chain is built from TRBV5-6 and TRBJ2-3; D is unclear. Germline-derived CDR1 and CDR2 are SGHDT and YYEEEE. V was trimmed by 0 bases and J by 2 bases, leaving 10 bases between them. CDR3 length: 15 residues.

Details on this clone: It is unclear where the CDR3 begins or ends on the DNA, so no DNA is shown, and the CDR3 is as TCRdb lists it. This CDR3 is CASSLSWELSGETQYF. V gene TRBV5-6 combines with J gene TRBJ2-5; the D segment call TRBD2 is taken from the table without a DNA check. Both ends counted, the CDR3 spans 16 residues. Germline lookup yields CDR1 SGHDT and CDR2 YYEEEE.

CDR3 residues: CASTRQGATEAFF. CDR3 nucleotides: TGTGCCAGTACCCGACAGGGGGCCACTGAAGCTTTCTTT. The chain recombines TRBV19 with TRBJ1-1; 10 bases fit TRBD1. The CDR3 covers 13 residues. After removal of 7 bases from V and 4 bases from J, the junction contained 3 bases not matched to a gene. Germline assignment: CDR1 LNHDA and CDR2 SQIVND (reference sequence).

The gene calls are TRBV3-1 (or the pseudogene TRBV3-2) and TRBJ1-2; D call uncertain. In germline, CDR1 is LGHDT, CDR2 YNNKEL (reference sequence). V lost 1 base to trimming and J lost 0 bases, with 3 bases between them. The CDR3 contains 13 residues. The DNA of the CDR3 is TGTGCCAGCAGCCAAGCAGCTAACTATGGCTACACCTTC. This translates into CASSQAANYGYTF.